The T cell receptor (beta chain) described here comes from a study of shared clonotypes between healthy human individuals. Each donor was a Caucasian adult residing in Nashville, Tennessee. A CD45RA+ naive subset and a CD45RA-negative memory subset were split from CD4+ cells. There are 13 residues in the CDR3. The germline V and J ends were trimmed by 0 bases and 10 bases, with 7 bases remaining between them. Germline CDR1 MGHRA, CDR2 YSYEKL. On this clone: Its target is unknown.

General study points: Clonotype sharing among donors, it was expected, would be affected by sequencing depth.

For sorted subsets, approximately 0.2 ug DNA per replicate equaled about 30,000 T cell genomes. TCRdb's table, derived via immunoSEQ multiplex PCR, lists solely in-frame clones and lacks some. Of millions of clones listed, approximately 90% were seen once; the top ten hold over 0.12%. The source of this sequence is a man aged 18-30 years in good health. The sequenced sample was naive CD4+ T cells sorted from blood. Subset described: CD45RA+ positively selected. J is TRBJ1-6 and V is TRBV4-1; D gene unclear. In DNA, the CDR3 is TGCGCCAGCAGCCAAGAGGAGAACTCACCCCTCCACTTT. Its translation is CASSQEENSPLHF.